These T cell receptor beta chains were read from a single sample in a study of vaccination and CD4 T cells after COVID-19. No antigen is known for these receptors. TCRdb processed the PCR reads anew with MiXCR; each CDR3 protein has one entry. Among 7,500 to 10,000 distinct CDR3 sequences listed, more than 60% were seen once. The specimen was CD4+ T cells from blood, cultured in vitro. These receptors were obtained from a human donor who had recovered from COVID-19. Both conserved end residues are part of each CDR3. The D gene is left open where the match is weak. Clone size is given for some rows only: seen once, a few or many times, or a class if the clone is expanded.

V: TRBV20-1
D: -
J: TRBJ2-1
size: -
CDR3: CSARDRDTHNEQFF
DNA: TGCAGTGCTAGAGACAGGGACACCCACAATGAGCAGTTCTTC

V: TRBV27
D: -
J: TRBJ2-7
size: -
CDR3: CASSLSGGRGEQYF
DNA: TGTGCCAGCAGTTTATCCGGGGGGCGAGGCGAGCAGTACTTC

V: TRBV5-1
D: -
J: TRBJ2-3
size: few
CDR3: CASSSLAGSTDTQYF
DNA: TGCGCCAGCAGCTCCCTGGCGGGAAGCACAGATACGCAGTATTTT

V: TRBV6-1
D: TRBD1
J: TRBJ2-7
size: few
CDR3: CATQGAGTGEQYF
DNA: TGTGCCACCCAGGGTGCGGGGACAGGGGAGCAGTACTTC

V: TRBV6-1
D: -
J: TRBJ2-7
size: -
CDR3: CASSVFPGDYEQYF
DNA: TGTGCCAGCAGTGTCTTCCCCGGGGACTACGAGCAGTACTTC

V: TRBV4-1
D: TRBD1
J: TRBJ1-5
size: -
CDR3: CASSPGTGKPQPQHF
DNA: TGCGCCAGCAGCCCCGGGACAGGGAAACCTCAGCCCCAGCATTTT

V: TRBV2
D: TRBD1
J: TRBJ1-5
size: -
CDR3: CASSVDRAYQPQHF
DNA: TGTGCCAGCAGCGTTGACAGGGCCTATCAGCCCCAGCATTTT

V: TRBV6-1
D: -
J: TRBJ1-2
size: -
CDR3: CASIGGKGGYTF
DNA: TGTGCCAGCATCGGGGGTAAGGGCGGCTACACCTTC

V: TRBV20-1
D: -
J: TRBJ2-7
size: -
CDR3: CSASDPLSSYEQYF
DNA: TGCAGTGCTAGCGACCCGTTAAGCTCCTACGAGCAGTACTTC

V: TRBV6-2/TRBV6-3
D: -
J: TRBJ1-5
size: -
CDR3: CASSLPTGTNQPQHF
DNA: TGTGCCAGCAGTCTCCCGACAGGCACCAATCAGCCCCAGCATTTT

V: TRBV21-1
D: -
J: TRBJ1-2
size: -
CDR3: CASSLHKEAGGYGYTF
DNA: TGTGCCAGCAGCCTTCACAAAGAGGCAGGGGGCTATGGCTACACCTTC

V: TRBV6-5
D: -
J: TRBJ1-2
size: -
CDR3: CASSSPTVPNYGYTF
DNA: TGTGCCAGCAGTTCCCCGACAGTCCCTAACTATGGCTACACCTTC

V: TRBV6-5
D: -
J: TRBJ2-2
size: -
CDR3: CASSSLVSTGELFF
DNA: TGTGCCAGCAGTTCCCTGGTTTCCACCGGGGAGCTGTTTTTT

V: TRBV7-2
D: -
J: TRBJ2-1
size: -
CDR3: CASSWGRTGVSNEQFF
DNA: TGTGCCAGCAGCTGGGGCCGGACGGGAGTGTCCAATGAGCAGTTCTTC

V: TRBV6-1
D: -
J: TRBJ1-2
size: -
CDR3: CATRPDNYGYTF
DNA: TGTGCCACCCGTCCAGATAACTATGGCTACACCTTC

V: TRBV15
D: -
J: TRBJ1-3
size: once
CDR3: CATKKGSGNTIYF
DNA: TGTGCCACTAAGAAGGGGTCTGGAAACACCATATATTTT

V: TRBV7-9
D: TRBD1
J: TRBJ1-3
size: -
CDR3: CASSSQGFRNTIYF
DNA: TGTGCCAGCAGCTCACAGGGGTTTCGAAACACCATATATTTT

V: TRBV20-1
D: -
J: TRBJ2-5
size: -
CDR3: CSARDGAFKTQYF
DNA: TGCAGTGCTAGAGATGGGGCCTTCAAGACCCAGTACTTC

V: TRBV20-1
D: -
J: TRBJ1-1
size: -
CDR3: CSARPGIPGAFF
DNA: TGCAGTGCTAGACCAGGAATCCCTGGTGCTTTCTTT

V: TRBV6-5
D: TRBD1
J: TRBJ1-3
size: -
CDR3: CASSYLQGAGNTIYF
DNA: TGTGCCAGCAGTTACCTGCAGGGGGCTGGAAACACCATATATTTT

V: TRBV10-1
D: -
J: TRBJ1-2
size: -
CDR3: CASSESSRNRREEPRFKNYGYTF
DNA: TGCGCCAGCAGTGAGTCTTCTCGGAACAGGCGTGAAGAACCCCGCTTTAAGAACTATGGCTACACCTTC

V: TRBV27
D: -
J: TRBJ2-7
size: -
CDR3: CASSRDSGGYEQYF
DNA: TGTGCCAGCAGTCGTGACTCGGGCGGATACGAGCAGTACTTC

V: TRBV20-1
D: -
J: TRBJ2-5
size: -
CDR3: CSARRGNQETQYF
DNA: TGCAGTGCTAGGAGGGGTAACCAAGAGACCCAGTACTTC

V: TRBV4-1
D: -
J: TRBJ1-2
size: -
CDR3: CASSHSTGKNYGYTF
DNA: TGCGCCAGCAGCCACTCGACAGGTAAGAACTATGGCTACACCTTC

V: TRBV20-1
D: TRBD2
J: TRBJ2-1
size: -
CDR3: CSARKPGLAGEREQFF
DNA: TGCAGTGCTAGAAAACCGGGACTAGCGGGAGAGAGGGAGCAGTTCTTC